This T cell receptor (beta chain) was recorded in a study of response to subunit inactivated influenza vaccine. From the RT-PCR reads, TCRdb called clonotypes with MiXCR, one entry per CDR3 protein. The table lists about 700,000 distinct CDR3 sequences, roughly 14% of them singletons. Germline V gene sequence: CDR1 DFQATT, CDR2 SNEGSKA (reference sequence). The CDR3 loop spans 17 amino acids. Trimming pared 2 bases from V and 4 bases from J, leaving 23 bases between. The source was PBMCs from blood, collected 12 days after vaccination. This TCR was sampled from a man aged 50-59 years who received an inactivated influenza vaccine. The V and J genes are TRBV20-1 and TRBJ1-1; no clear D. The CDR3 DNA follows: TGCAGTGCTAGAAACTTCGGGCGGATAGATCGGGGCACTGAAGCTTTCTTT. It specifies CSARNFGRIDRGTEAFF.